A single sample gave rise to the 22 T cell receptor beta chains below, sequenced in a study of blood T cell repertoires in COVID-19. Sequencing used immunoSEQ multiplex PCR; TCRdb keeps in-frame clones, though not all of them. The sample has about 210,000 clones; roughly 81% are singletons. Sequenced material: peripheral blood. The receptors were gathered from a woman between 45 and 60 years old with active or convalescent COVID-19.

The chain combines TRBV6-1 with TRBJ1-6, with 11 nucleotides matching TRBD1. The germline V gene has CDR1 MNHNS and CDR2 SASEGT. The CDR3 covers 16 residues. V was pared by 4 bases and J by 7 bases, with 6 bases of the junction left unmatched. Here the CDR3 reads CASSAPDRGRNSPLHF. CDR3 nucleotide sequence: TGTGCCAGCAGTGCCCCGGACAGGGGGCGAAATTCACCCCTCCACTTT.

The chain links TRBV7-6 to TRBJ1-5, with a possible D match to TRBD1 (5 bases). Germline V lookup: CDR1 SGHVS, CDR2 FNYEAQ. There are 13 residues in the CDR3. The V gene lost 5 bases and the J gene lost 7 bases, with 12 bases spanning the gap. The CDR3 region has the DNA TGTGCCAGCAGCGGGGCGGCAGGGCAGCCCCAGCATTTT. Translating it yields CASSGAAGQPQHF.

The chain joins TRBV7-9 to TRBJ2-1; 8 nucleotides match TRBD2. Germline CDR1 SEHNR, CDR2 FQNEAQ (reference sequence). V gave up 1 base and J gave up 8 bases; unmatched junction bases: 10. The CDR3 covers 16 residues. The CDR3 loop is CASSLGSGGGGDEQFF. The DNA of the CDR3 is TGTGCCAGCAGCTTAGGAAGCGGGGGCGGTGGGGATGAGCAGTTCTTC. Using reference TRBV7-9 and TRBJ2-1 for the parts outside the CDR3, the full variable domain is DTGVSQNPRHKITKRGQNVTFRCDPISEHNRLYWYRQTLGQGPEFLTYFQNEAQLEKSRLLSDRFSAERPKGSFSTLEIQRTEQGDSAMYLCASSLGSGGGGDEQFFGPGTRLTVL.

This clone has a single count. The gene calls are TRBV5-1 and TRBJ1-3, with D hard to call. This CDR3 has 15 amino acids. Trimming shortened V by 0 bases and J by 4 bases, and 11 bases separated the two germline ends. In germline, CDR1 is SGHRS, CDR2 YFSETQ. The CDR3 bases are TGCGCCAGCAGCTTGGGACCTGCGGGGGGAAACACCATATATTTT. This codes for CASSLGPAGGNTIYF.

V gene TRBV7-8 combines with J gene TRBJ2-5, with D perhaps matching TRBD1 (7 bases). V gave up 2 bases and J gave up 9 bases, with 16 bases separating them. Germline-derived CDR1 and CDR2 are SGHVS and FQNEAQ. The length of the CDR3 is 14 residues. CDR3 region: CASSLNRGTGAQYF. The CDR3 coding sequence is TGTGCCAGCAGCTTAAACAGGGGTACGGGGGCCCAGTACTTC.

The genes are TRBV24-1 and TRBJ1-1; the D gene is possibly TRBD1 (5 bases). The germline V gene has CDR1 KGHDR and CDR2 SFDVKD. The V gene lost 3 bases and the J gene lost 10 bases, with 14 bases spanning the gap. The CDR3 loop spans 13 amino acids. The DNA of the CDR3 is TGTGCCACCAGTGATGGGGCAGCAAACCGAGCTTTCTTT. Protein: CATSDGAANRAFF.

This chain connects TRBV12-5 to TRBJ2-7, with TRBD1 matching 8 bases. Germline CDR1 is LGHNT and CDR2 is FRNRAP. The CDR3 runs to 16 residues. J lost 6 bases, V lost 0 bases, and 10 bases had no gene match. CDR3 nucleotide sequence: TGTGCTAGTGGTTTGGTAGATGGCAGGGGGCCTGGCGAGCAGTACTTC. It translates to CASGLVDGRGPGEQYF.

The CDR3 DNA reads as TGTGCCAGCAGCCTGGGGGGACAGGGGAACGAAAAACTGTTTTTT. Amino acids: CASSLGGQGNEKLFF. The chain employs TRBV3-1 (or the pseudogene TRBV3-2) and TRBJ1-4; 10 bases are a match to TRBD1. Germline V gene lookup returns CDR1 LGHDT and CDR2 YNNKEL (reference sequence). With 4 bases clipped from V and 8 bases from J, the junction kept 7 bases outside the gene matches. This CDR3 region has 15 residues.

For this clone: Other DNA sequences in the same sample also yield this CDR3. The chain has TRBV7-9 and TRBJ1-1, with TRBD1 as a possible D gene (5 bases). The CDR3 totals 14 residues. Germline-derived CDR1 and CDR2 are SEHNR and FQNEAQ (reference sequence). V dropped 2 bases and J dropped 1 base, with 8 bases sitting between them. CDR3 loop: CASSLQGANTEAFF. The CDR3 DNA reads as TGTGCCAGCAGCTTACAAGGGGCGAACACTGAAGCTTTCTTT.

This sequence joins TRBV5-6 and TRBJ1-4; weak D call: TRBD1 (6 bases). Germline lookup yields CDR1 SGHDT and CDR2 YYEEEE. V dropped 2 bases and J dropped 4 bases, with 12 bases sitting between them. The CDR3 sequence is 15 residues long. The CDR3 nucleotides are TGTGCCAGCAGCTTTACAGGGACCATTAATGAAAAACTGTTTTTT. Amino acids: CASSFTGTINEKLFF.

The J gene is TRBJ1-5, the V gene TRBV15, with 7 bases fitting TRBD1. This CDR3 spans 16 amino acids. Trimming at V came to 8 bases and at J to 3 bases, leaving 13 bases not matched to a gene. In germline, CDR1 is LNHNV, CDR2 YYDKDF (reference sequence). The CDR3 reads CATRDREVRNNQPQHF. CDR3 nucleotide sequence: TGTGCCACCCGAGACAGGGAGGTGCGGAACAATCAGCCCCAGCATTTT.

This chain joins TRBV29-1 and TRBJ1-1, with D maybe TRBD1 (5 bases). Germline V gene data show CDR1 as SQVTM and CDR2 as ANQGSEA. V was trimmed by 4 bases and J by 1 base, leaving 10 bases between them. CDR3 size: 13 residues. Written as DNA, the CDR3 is TGCAGCGTTGCCGACAGAGGGAACACTGAAGCTTTCTTT. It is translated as CSVADRGNTEAFF.

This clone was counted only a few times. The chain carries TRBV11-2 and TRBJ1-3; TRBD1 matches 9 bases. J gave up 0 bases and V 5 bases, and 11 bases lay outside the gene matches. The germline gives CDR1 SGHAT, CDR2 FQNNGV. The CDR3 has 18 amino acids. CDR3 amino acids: CASSRGQGGSGSGNTIYF. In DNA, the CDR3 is TGTGCCAGCAGCCGGGGACAGGGCGGCTCTGGCTCTGGAAACACCATATATTTT.

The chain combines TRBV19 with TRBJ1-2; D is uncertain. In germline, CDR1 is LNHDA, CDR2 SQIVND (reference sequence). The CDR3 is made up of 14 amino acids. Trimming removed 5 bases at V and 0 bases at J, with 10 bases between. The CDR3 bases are TGTGCCAGTAGTTACACGGAGCCTAACTATGGCTACACCTTC. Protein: CASSYTEPNYGYTF.

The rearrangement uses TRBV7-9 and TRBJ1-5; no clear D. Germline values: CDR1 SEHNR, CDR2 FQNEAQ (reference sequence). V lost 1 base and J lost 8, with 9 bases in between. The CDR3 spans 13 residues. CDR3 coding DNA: TGTGCCAGCAGCTTAGAGGAGAGGAAGCCCCAGCATTTT. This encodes CASSLEERKPQHF.

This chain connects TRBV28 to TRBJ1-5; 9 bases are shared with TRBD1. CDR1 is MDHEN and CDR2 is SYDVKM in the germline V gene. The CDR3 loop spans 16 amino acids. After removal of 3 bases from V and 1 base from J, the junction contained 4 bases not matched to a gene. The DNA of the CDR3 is TGTGCCAGCAGTTTCGGTGGGACAGGGAGCAATCAGCCCCAGCATTTT. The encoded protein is CASSFGGTGSNQPQHF.

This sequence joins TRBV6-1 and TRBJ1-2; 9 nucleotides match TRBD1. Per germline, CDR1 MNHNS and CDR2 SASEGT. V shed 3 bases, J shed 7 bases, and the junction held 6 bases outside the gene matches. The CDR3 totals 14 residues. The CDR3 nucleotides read TGTGCCAGCAGTGATCAGGGACAGGGAGTTGGCTACACCTTC. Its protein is CASSDQGQGVGYTF.

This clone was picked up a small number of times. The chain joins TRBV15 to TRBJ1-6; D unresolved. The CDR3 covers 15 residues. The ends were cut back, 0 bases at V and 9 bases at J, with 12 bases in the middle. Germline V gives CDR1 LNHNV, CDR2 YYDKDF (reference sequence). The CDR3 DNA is TGTGCCACCAGCAGAGATCGGCTGGGCTCTTCACCCCTCCACTTT. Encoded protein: CATSRDRLGSSPLHF.

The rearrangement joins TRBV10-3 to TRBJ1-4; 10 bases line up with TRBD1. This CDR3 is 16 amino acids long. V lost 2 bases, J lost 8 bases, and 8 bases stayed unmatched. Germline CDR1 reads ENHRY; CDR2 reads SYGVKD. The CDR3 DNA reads TGTGCCATCAGTGAGGGACAGGACAGGGGGGACGAAAAACTGTTTTTT. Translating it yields CAISEGQDRGDEKLFF.

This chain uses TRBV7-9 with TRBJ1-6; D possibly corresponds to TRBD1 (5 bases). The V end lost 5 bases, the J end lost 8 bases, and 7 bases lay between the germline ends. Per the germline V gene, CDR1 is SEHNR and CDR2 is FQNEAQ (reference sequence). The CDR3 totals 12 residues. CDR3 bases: TGTGCCAGCAGCCAGGGTGATTCACCCCTCCACTTT. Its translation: CASSQGDSPLHF.

CDR3 region: CASSFATSYEQYF. In nucleotides, the CDR3 is TGTGCCAGCAGCTTTGCCACTAGTTACGAGCAGTACTTC. The rearrangement uses TRBV12-1 and TRBJ2-7; the table's D call of TRBD2 was not tested on the DNA. TRBV12-1 is classified as a pseudogene. The CDR3 extends over 13 amino acids.

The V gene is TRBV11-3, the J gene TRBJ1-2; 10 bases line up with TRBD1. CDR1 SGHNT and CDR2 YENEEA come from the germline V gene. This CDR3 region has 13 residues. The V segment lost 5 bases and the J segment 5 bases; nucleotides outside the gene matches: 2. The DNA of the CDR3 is TGTGCCAGCAGCAAGGGACAGGGGTATGGCTACACCTTC. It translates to CASSKGQGYGYTF. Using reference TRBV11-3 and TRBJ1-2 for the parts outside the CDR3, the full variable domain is EAGVVQSPRYKIIEKKQPVAFWCNPISGHNTLYWYLQNLGQGPELLIRYENEEAVDDSQLPKDRFSAERLKGVDSTLKIQPAELGDSAVYLCASSKGQGYGYTFGSGTRLTVV.